These 18 T cell receptor beta chains came from one sample sequenced in a study of identical twins. TCRdb re-called the 5' RACE reads through MiXCR, storing one row per CDR3 protein. The data show about 150,000 distinct CDR3 sequences, roughly 3.5% seen once. Sequencing input: memory T cells sorted from blood. These receptors came from a man younger than 35 in good health.

This clonotype has ten or more counts. The genes are TRBV5-1 and TRBJ2-2, with 11 bases fitting TRBD2. This CDR3 is built from 15 residues. The J segment lost 5 bases and the V segment lost 5 bases, leaving 5 bases of the junction unmatched. Germline CDR1 is SGHRS and CDR2 is YFSETQ. CDR3 sequence (DNA): TGCGCCAGCAGTCTCCTAGCGGGGGGAACCGGGGAGCTGTTTTTT. It encodes CASSLLAGGTGELFF.

This clonotype occurred many times. This chain uses TRBV29-1 with TRBJ2-5; TRBD1 matches 7 bases. There are 14 residues in the CDR3. The V segment lost 3 bases and the J segment 5 bases; nucleotides outside the gene matches: 9. From germline, CDR1 is SQVTM and CDR2 ANQGSEA. The CDR3 DNA follows: TGCAGCGTTGAGGGCCAGGGGGTCGGGGAGACCCAGTACTTC. Amino acid sequence: CSVEGQGVGETQYF.

This clonotype was counted at least ten times. The V call is TRBV12-3 or TRBV12-4, the J call TRBJ1-1; D not certain. V was pared by 2 bases and J by 3 bases, with 7 bases between. The CDR3 extends over 13 amino acids. The CDR3 DNA follows: TGTGCCAGCAGTTTATCTGAAGACACTGAAGCTTTCTTT. It codes for CASSLSEDTEAFF.

There are many counts of this clonotype. This chain links TRBV28 with TRBJ2-2; perhaps D is TRBD1 or TRBD2 (5 bases each). V was pared by 4 bases and J by 3 bases, with 15 bases between. CDR3 size: 16 residues. Germline assignment: CDR1 MDHEN and CDR2 SYDVKM. The CDR3 DNA reads TGTGCCAGCAGTTCACCGGGGCTGTCTTACACCGGGGAGCTGTTTTTT. Protein: CASSSPGLSYTGELFF.

This clonotype was seen many times. This chain's CDR3 is CASSPPGVETQYF. The CDR3 bases are TGTGCCAGCAGCCCCCCCGGGGTGGAGACCCAGTACTTC. The chain is built from TRBV7-2 and TRBJ2-5; D is possibly TRBD2 (5 bases). V was pared by 5 bases and J by 5 bases, with 12 bases between. The CDR3 has 13 residues. Germline loops: CDR1 SGHTA, CDR2 FQGNSA.

In this sample, this clonotype turned up many times. The chain carries TRBV5-1 and TRBJ1-1, with unresolved D. Germline V gene lookup returns CDR1 SGHRS and CDR2 YFSETQ. This CDR3 spans 15 amino acids. V lost 4 bases to trimming and J lost 1 base, with 14 bases between them. CDR3 nucleotides: TGCGCCAGCAGCCCCCTGGCTATTTCGAACACTGAAGCTTTCTTT. Amino acid sequence: CASSPLAISNTEAFF. Supplemented by reference TRBV5-1 and TRBJ1-1, the full variable domain reads KAGVTQTPRYLIKTRGQQVTLSCSPISGHRSVSWYQQTPGQGLQFLFEYFSETQRNKGNFPGRFSGRQFSNSRSEMNVSTLELGDSALYLCASSPLAISNTEAFFGQGTRLTVV.

This clonotype was counted at least ten times. The rearrangement uses TRBV20-1 and TRBJ2-2, with 14 positions matching TRBD2. With V trimmed by 1 base and J by 3 bases, 1 base remained unmatched. The germline V gene has CDR1 DFQATT and CDR2 SNEGSKA (reference sequence). This CDR3 region has 16 residues. The chain's CDR3 is CSARGLAGGDTGELFF. In nucleotides, the CDR3 is TGCAGTGCTAGAGGACTAGCGGGAGGGGACACCGGGGAGCTGTTTTTT.

At least ten counts were recorded for this clonotype. V usage is TRBV5-1 and J usage is TRBJ2-6, with 9 bases that match TRBD1. The CDR3 runs to 17 residues. Germline V gene sequence: CDR1 SGHRS, CDR2 YFSETQ. The ends lost 3 bases at V and 2 bases at J; junction bases unmatched: 6. CDR3 nucleotides: TGCGCCAGCAGCTCGTCCCGGGACAGGGCTGGGGCCAACGTCCTGACTTTC. Protein product: CASSSSRDRAGANVLTF.

The rearrangement joins TRBV3-1 to TRBJ2-5, with TRBD2 matching 7 bases. The CDR3 length is 15 residues. Germline V CDR1 and CDR2: LGHDT, YNNKEL (reference sequence). V shed 2 bases and J 3 bases; nucleotides not matched to a gene: 6. The CDR3 reads CASSQFTGGKETQYF. As DNA, the CDR3 is TGTGCCAGCAGCCAATTTACGGGGGGTAAAGAGACCCAGTACTTC.

The sample holds many counts of this clonotype. The rearrangement uses TRBV4-3 and TRBJ2-1; 7 bases fit TRBD2. Germline V CDR1 and CDR2: LGHNA, YSLEER. V shed 1 base, J shed 4 bases, and the junction held 4 bases outside the gene matches. This CDR3 has 15 residues. CDR3 DNA sequence: TGCGCCAGCAGCCAAGGGGGACTAATTTACAATGAGCAGTTCTTC. Its translation: CASSQGGLIYNEQFF.

This clonotype was found many times. The chain couples TRBV12-3 or TRBV12-4 to TRBJ2-5; D gene ambiguous. This CDR3 contains 14 residues. V lost 1 base and J lost 5, with 11 bases in between. CDR3 sequence (DNA): TGTGCCAGCAGTTTAGACCACACGGCGGAGACCCAGTACTTC. It is translated as CASSLDHTAETQYF.

This clonotype has a count of ten or more. The rearrangement uses TRBV27 and TRBJ2-7; 13 bases fit TRBD2. CDR1 and CDR2 (germline): MNHEY, SMNVEV (reference sequence). The CDR3 totals 14 residues. The V segment lost 7 bases and the J segment 4 bases; nucleotides outside the gene matches: 4. This chain's CDR3 is CASTRLAGGYEQYF. The CDR3 DNA sequence: TGTGCCAGCACCAGACTAGCGGGAGGTTACGAGCAGTACTTC.

In its sample, this clonotype was seen many times. The chain employs TRBV20-1 and TRBJ2-1; TRBD2 agrees at 7 bases. The CDR3 loop spans 11 amino acids. The junction had 2 bases not matched to a gene; V was cut back by 2 bases and J by 10 bases. Germline CDR1 reads DFQATT; CDR2 reads SNEGSKA (reference sequence). CDR3 sequence reads: CSARRGDEQFF. Written as DNA, the CDR3 is TGCAGTGCTAGACGGGGGGACGAGCAGTTCTTC.

This clonotype was detected many times. The V gene is TRBV5-1, the J gene TRBJ2-2; D might be TRBD2 (5 bases). The CDR3 loop spans 15 amino acids. CDR1 and CDR2 (germline): SGHRS, YFSETQ. The V and J ends lost 5 bases and 0 bases respectively, with 11 bases between them. CDR3 bases: TGCGCCAGCAGACCTTCGGGGACGAACACCGGGGAGCTGTTTTTT. Translated, it gives CASRPSGTNTGELFF.

This clonotype has a count of ten or more. The chain uses TRBV5-1 and TRBJ2-5; tentatively, D is TRBD1 (5 bases). Germline V gene lookup returns CDR1 SGHRS and CDR2 YFSETQ. The CDR3 sequence is 15 residues long. Trimming removed 1 base from V and 2 bases from J, with 12 bases in between. Here the CDR3 DNA reads TGCGCCAGCAGCTTGTCCCCGACAGAGCAAGAGACCCAGTACTTC. Translation gives CASSLSPTEQETQYF.

This clonotype was seen ten or more times. V usage is TRBV10-3 and J usage is TRBJ2-7; D tentatively reads TRBD1 or TRBD2 (5 bases each). The germline V gene encodes CDR1 ENHRY and CDR2 SYGVKD. The CDR3 totals 13 residues. V lost 3 bases, J lost 2 bases, and 8 bases lay in between. CDR3: CAISEGTPYEQYF. The DNA for the CDR3 is TGTGCCATCAGTGAAGGGACCCCCTACGAGCAGTACTTC.

This clonotype was detected ten times or more. This sequence joins TRBV30 and TRBJ1-5, with 7 bases identical to TRBD1. Trimming removed 5 bases from V and 6 bases from J; junction bases left unmatched: 7. CDR1 and CDR2 from the germline V gene are GTSNPN and SVGIG (reference sequence). The CDR3 loop spans 13 amino acids. CDR3 nucleotide sequence: TGTGCCTGGCAGGGGGGAGGCGGTCAGCCCCAGCATTTT. Translating it yields CAWQGGGGQPQHF.

Only a few counts were recorded for this clonotype. The V call is TRBV12-3 or TRBV12-4, the J call TRBJ2-5, with 8 bases fitting TRBD2. With 5 bases clipped from V and 9 bases from J, the junction kept 11 bases outside the gene matches. The CDR3 is made up of 14 amino acids. CDR3 loop: CASSGGTSEKPQYF. CDR3 in DNA: TGTGCCAGCAGTGGCGGGACTAGTGAGAAGCCCCAGTACTTC.